Listed here are 10 T cell receptor beta chains from one sample, sequenced in a study of beta chain features in type 1 diabetes. Overall study findings and caveats: Among all four CD4+ subsets, Type 1 diabetes patients had TCRB CDR3s that were moderately but significantly shorter.

The antigens these receptors bind are not known. Every isolated RNA sample was fully reverse transcribed, so sequencing captured expressed TCRB transcripts. Sequencing was performed with immunoSEQ multiplex PCR; in TCRdb, only in-frame clones are kept and a portion is missing. The table lists 150,000 to 200,000 clones, roughly 8% of them singletons, with 0.54% in the top ten. Sequenced: central memory CD4+ T cells from blood. The origin of the receptors is a woman aged 18-29 years with type 1 diabetes.

With respect to this clone: The same CDR3 is also encoded by other DNA sequences in this sample. The V gene is TRBV2, the J gene TRBJ2-5; possibly TRBD2 for D (6 bases). The CDR3 contains 13 residues. V lost 6 bases to trimming and J lost 5 bases, with 13 bases between them. The germline V gene encodes CDR1 SNHLY and CDR2 FYNNEI. The CDR3 DNA is TGTGCCAGCAGCCGGGACTCCCGTGAGACCCAGTACTTC. This codes for CASSRDSRETQYF.

This clone was seen at least ten times. The V and J genes are TRBV29-1 and TRBJ2-7; 8 nucleotides match TRBD1. V lost 3 bases and J lost 2; bases outside the gene matches: 3. The CDR3 contains 13 residues. Per the germline V gene, CDR1 is SQVTM and CDR2 is ANQGSEA. Here the CDR3 reads CSVEGQETYEQYF. The DNA for the CDR3 is TGCAGCGTTGAGGGACAGGAGACCTACGAGCAGTACTTC.

This clone was observed a few times. The gene calls are TRBV10-3 and TRBJ1-1; D perhaps matches TRBD1 (5 bases). Germline V gene sequence: CDR1 ENHRY, CDR2 SYGVKD. The CDR3 covers 14 residues. V was pared by 5 bases and J by 2 bases, with 12 bases between. The CDR3 nucleotides are TGTGCCATCAGTTCTCGGGGGTCTAACACTGAAGCTTTCTTT. Residues: CAISSRGSNTEAFF.

The chain joins TRBV7-2 to TRBJ1-6; TRBD1 matches at 9 bases. V trimming: 3 bases; J trimming: 8 bases; junction bases outside the gene matches: 2. The CDR3 runs to 14 residues. Per the germline V gene, CDR1 is SGHTA and CDR2 is FQGNSA. In DNA, the CDR3 is TGTGCCAGCAGCTTTCGACAGGGGGATTCACCCCTCCACTTT. It encodes CASSFRQGDSPLHF.

This clone has a handful of counts. The gene calls are TRBV11-2 and TRBJ1-1; 7 bases match TRBD1. The V segment lost 4 bases and the J segment 0 bases; nucleotides outside the gene matches: 2. The CDR3 totals 14 residues. Per the germline V gene, CDR1 is SGHAT and CDR2 is FQNNGV. CDR3 nucleotides: TGTGCCAGCAGCTCTGACAGGGTGAACACTGAAGCTTTCTTT. It codes for CASSSDRVNTEAFF.

The V gene is TRBV10-3, the J gene TRBJ1-6; D not certain. V lost 2 bases and J lost 10, with 6 bases in between. CDR3 length: 12 residues. Germline V lookup: CDR1 ENHRY, CDR2 SYGVKD. The CDR3 protein is CAISEGPSPLHF. The CDR3 DNA sequence: TGTGCCATCAGTGAGGGGCCCTCACCCCTCCACTTT.

The chain recombines TRBV28 with TRBJ2-5, with D tentatively TRBD2 (5 bases). Germline loops: CDR1 MDHEN, CDR2 SYDVKM. The CDR3 has 14 residues. V dropped 7 bases and J dropped 1 base, with 13 bases sitting between them. The CDR3 coding sequence is TGTGCCAGCACCCCCCCTGGACTCCAAGAGACCCAGTACTTC. This sequence encodes CASTPPGLQETQYF.

The V call is TRBV15, the J call TRBJ1-1, with D perhaps matching TRBD1 (5 bases). The germline gives CDR1 LNHNV, CDR2 YYDKDF (reference sequence). This CDR3 is built from 16 residues. Trimming stripped 0 bases from V and 1 base from J, with 12 bases between. DNA for the CDR3: TGTGCCACCAGCAGAGATGGGGCCAGAGCGAACACTGAAGCTTTCTTT. It encodes CATSRDGARANTEAFF.

This chain uses TRBV7-2 with TRBJ2-3; D gene uncertain. Germline values: CDR1 SGHTA, CDR2 FQGNSA. This CDR3 contains 13 residues. V was cut by 5 bases and J by 1 base, with 7 bases left in between. Here the CDR3 DNA reads TGTGCCAGCAGCCCCCCGGGCACAGATACGCAGTATTTT. Protein product: CASSPPGTDTQYF.

This clone showed up just a few times. This chain links TRBV18 with TRBJ2-1; weak D call: TRBD2 (5 bases). Germline CDR1 and CDR2: KGHSH and LQKENI. The CDR3 consists of 16 residues. V lost 0 bases to trimming and J lost 0 bases, with 9 bases between them. CDR3 protein: CASSPPSVSSYNEQFF. For the CDR3, the DNA is TGTGCCAGCTCACCACCTAGCGTGAGCTCCTACAATGAGCAGTTCTTC.